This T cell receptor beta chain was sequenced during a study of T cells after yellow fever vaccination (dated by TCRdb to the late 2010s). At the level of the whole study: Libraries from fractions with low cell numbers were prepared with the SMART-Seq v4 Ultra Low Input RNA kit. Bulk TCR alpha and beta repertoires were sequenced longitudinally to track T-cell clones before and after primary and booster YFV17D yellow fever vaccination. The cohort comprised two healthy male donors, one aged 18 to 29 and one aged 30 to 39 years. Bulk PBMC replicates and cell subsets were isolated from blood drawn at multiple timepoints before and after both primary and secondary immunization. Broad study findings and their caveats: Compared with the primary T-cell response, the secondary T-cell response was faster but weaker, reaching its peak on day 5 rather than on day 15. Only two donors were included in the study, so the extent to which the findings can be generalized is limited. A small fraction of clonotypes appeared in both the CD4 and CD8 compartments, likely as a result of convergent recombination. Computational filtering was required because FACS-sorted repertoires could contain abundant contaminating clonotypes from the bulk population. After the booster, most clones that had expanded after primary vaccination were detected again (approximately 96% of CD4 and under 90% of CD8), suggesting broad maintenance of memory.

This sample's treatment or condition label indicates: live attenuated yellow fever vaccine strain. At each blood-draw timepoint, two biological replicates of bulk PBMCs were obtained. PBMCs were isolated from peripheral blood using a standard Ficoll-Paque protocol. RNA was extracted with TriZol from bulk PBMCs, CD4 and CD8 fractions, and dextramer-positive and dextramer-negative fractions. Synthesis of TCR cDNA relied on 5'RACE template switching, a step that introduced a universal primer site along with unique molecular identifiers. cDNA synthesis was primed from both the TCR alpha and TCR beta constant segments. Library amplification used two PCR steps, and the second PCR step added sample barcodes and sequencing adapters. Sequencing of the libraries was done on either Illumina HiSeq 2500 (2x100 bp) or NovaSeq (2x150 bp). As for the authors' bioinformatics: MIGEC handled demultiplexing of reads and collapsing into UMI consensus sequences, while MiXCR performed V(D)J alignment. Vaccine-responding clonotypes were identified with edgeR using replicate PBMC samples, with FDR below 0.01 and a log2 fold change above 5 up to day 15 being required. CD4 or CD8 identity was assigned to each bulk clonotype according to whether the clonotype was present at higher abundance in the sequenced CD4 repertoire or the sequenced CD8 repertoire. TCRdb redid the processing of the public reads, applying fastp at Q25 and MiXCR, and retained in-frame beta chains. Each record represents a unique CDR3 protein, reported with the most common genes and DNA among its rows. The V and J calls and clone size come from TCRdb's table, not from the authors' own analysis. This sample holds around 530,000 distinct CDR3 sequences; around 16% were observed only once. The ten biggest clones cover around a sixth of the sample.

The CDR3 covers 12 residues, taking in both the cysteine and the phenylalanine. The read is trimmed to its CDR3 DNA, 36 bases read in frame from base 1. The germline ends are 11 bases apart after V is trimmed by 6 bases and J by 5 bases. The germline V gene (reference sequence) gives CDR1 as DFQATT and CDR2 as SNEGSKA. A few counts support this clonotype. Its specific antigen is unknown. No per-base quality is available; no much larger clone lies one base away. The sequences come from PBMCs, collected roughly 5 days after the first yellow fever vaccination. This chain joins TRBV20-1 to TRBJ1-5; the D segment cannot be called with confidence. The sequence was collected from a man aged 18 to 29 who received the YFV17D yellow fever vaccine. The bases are TGCAGTGCCAAGAATGGGGATCAGCCCCAGCATTTT. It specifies CSAKNGDQPQHF.